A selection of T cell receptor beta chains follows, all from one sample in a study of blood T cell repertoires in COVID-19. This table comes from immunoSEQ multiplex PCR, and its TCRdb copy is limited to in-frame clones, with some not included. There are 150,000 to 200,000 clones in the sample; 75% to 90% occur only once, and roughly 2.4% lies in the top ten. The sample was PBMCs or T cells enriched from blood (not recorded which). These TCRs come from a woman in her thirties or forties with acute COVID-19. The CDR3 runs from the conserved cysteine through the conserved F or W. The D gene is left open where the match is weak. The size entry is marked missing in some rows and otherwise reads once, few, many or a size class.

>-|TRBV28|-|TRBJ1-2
CASSLGQGWGYTF
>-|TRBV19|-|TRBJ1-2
CASSKSRGSLYGYTF
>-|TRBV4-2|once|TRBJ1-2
CASSQGIGGYGYTF
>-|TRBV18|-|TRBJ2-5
CASSPRPRTEYQETQYF
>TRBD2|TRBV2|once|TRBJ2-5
CASSRLAGGPETQYF
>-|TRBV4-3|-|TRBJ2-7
CASSQVSTSRTYEQYF
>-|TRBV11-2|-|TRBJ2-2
CASSLAAVINTGELFF
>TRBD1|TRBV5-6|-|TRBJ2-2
CASSFPGGKNTGELFF
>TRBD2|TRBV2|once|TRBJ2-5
CASRGTSGSQETQYF
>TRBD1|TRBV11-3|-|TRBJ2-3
CASSPGQGATDTQYF
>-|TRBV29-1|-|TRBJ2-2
CSFSNTGELFF
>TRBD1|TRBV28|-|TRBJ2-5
CASSLTGKTQYF
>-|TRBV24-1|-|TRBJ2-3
CATSVTGQVDTQYF
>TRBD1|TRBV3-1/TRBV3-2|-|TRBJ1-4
CASSLLDRDEKLFF
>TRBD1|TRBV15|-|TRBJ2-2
CATSRDWSQGATGELFF
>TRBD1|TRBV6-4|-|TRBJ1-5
CASRTADRGRLQPQHF
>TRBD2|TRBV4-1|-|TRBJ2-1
CASSQAWATSGGYNEQFF
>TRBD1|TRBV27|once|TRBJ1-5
CASSIHGTGAGQPQHF